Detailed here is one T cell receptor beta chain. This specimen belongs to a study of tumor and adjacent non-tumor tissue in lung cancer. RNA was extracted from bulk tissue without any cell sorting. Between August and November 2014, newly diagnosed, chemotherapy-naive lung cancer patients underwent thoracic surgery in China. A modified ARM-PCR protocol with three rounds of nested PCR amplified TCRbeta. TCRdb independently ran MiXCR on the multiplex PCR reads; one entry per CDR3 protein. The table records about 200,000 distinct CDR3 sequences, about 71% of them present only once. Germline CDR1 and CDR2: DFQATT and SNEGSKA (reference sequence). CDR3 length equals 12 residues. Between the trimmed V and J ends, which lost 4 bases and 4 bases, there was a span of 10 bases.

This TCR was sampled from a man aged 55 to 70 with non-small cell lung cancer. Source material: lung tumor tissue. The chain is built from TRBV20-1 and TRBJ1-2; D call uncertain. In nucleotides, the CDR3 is TGCAGTGCTATCGGGGAGATCTATGGCTACACCTTC. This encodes CSAIGEIYGYTF.